This T cell receptor (beta chain) emerged from a study of blood T cell repertoires in COVID-19. The CDR3 sequence is 14 residues long. Germline V gives CDR1 SGHNT, CDR2 YYREEE (reference sequence). V was pared by 0 bases and J by 2 bases, with 8 bases between. Patients in Seattle were enrolled during active infection, then followed longitudinally. In the original analysis: Amplifying reference gene primers gave estimates of nucleated cell counts. TCRdb's copy holds only in-frame clones and misses some; the assay was immunoSEQ multiplex PCR. The V and J calls and the clone size are those of that table, but D and trimming were determined from the DNA. The sample has hundreds of thousands of clones; more than 70% are singletons.

The origin of this receptor is a woman aged 25 to 39 with COVID-19, enrolled during active disease. The specimen was peripheral blood. The rearrangement links TRBV5-4 to TRBJ1-1, with D unresolved. As DNA, the CDR3 is TGTGCCAGCAGCTTGGACAGCTTTAACACTGAAGCTTTCTTT. Its protein is CASSLDSFNTEAFF.